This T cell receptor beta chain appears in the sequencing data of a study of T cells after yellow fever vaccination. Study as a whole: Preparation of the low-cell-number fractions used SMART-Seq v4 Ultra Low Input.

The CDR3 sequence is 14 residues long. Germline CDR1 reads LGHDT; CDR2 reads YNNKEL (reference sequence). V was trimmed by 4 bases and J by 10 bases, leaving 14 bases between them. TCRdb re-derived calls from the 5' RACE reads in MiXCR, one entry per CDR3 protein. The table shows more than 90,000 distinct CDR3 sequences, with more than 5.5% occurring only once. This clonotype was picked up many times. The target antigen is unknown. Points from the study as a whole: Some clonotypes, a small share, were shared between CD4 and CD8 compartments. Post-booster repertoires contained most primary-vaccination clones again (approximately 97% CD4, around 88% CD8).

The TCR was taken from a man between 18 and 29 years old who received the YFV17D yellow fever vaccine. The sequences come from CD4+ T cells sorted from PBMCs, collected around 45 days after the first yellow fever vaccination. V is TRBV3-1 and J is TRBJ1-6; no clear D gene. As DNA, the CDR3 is TGTGCCAGCAGCCCGTGGTACGGGGAGTCACCCCTCCACTTT. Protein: CASSPWYGESPLHF.